The text below deals with one T cell receptor (beta chain). It may be a read error: a sequence one base away is much more abundant. Time point noted: longitudinal time-point 1 (baseline). Volunteers from a blood bank in Maryland, USA, made up the healthy controls. Unsorted libraries were generated from 2 million PBMCs. These cells had been stored in RNAlater at -80 C. The data are from a study of neurological immune-mediated disorders. 5'RACE generated cDNA with 10-nucleotide random UMIs. One entry per CDR3 protein, called by TCRdb with MiXCR from the 5' RACE reads. This table holds about 49,000 distinct CDR3 sequences, more than 8.5% found once. The CDR3 covers 13 residues. Looked up from germline, CDR1 is GTSNPN and CDR2 is SVGIG (reference sequence).

Sequencing used PBMCs. This TCR came from a woman between 40 and 55 years old in good health. This sequence joins TRBV30 and TRBJ1-1, with D uncertain. Written as DNA, the CDR3 is TGTGACTGGAGTGTACTGGGGAACACTGAAGCTTTCTTT. Translation gives CDWSVLGNTEAFF. Full variable domain (remainder filled in from reference TRBV30 and TRBJ1-1): SQTIHQWPATLVQPVGSPLSLECTVEGTSNPNLYWYRQAAGRGLQLLFYSVGIGQISSEVPQNLSASRPQDRQFILSSKKLLLSDSGFYLCDWSVLGNTEAFFGQGTRLTVV.